Sequencing of this TCR beta chain was carried out in a study of blood T cells in healthy people across ages. General study results and limits: Correlation between TCR beta diversity and naive T cell percentage was strong.

Combining a sample-barcoded 5' primer with a J-beta primer mix, a second PCR ran for 7 to 11 cycles. TCRdb called the 5' RACE reads again in MiXCR, with one record for every CDR3 protein. Here the sample spans 1.5 million or so distinct CDR3 sequences, 40% to 45% being singletons. Comment on this clonotype: The antigen is undetermined. Sequence at one end of the junction differs from germline and may be a read error.

This CDR3 has 13 amino acids. The V gene's germline CDR1 is MNHEY and CDR2 SMNVEV (reference sequence). Material: blood. The chain employs TRBV27 and TRBJ2-1, with a weak D call TRBD2 (5 bases). This sequence was found in a young woman in good health. CDR3 sequence: CTSSPRGHNEQFF. CDR3 sequence (DNA): TGTACCAGCAGTCCTCGAGGGCACAATGAGCAGTTCTTC.